This entry lists 12 T cell receptor beta chains sequenced from one sample in a study of Graves' ophthalmopathy and Graves' hyperthyroidism. Scientists amplified the TCR beta CDR3 regions from RNA transcripts. After a first-round RT-PCR with HTBI primers, a second-round multiplex PCR was run. TCRdb itself ran the multiplex PCR reads through MiXCR, one entry per CDR3 protein. The table records under 200,000 distinct CDR3 sequences, less than 45% of them present only once. The sequenced material came from peripheral blood. These receptors originate from a woman between 35 and 50 years old with Graves' ophthalmopathy.

The sample holds many counts of this clonotype. The rearrangement joins TRBV20-1 to TRBJ2-3; 10 bases agree with TRBD2. Germline CDR1 reads DFQATT; CDR2 reads SNEGSKA (reference sequence). The CDR3 has 15 amino acids. V shed 5 bases, J shed 4 bases, and the junction held 9 bases outside the gene matches. Written as DNA, the CDR3 is TGCAGTGCTGTACCCACTAGCGGGGTGGCAGATACGCAGTATTTT. This codes for CSAVPTSGVADTQYF.

This chain links TRBV12-3 or TRBV12-4 with TRBJ1-1; D is possibly TRBD1 (6 bases). Trimming stripped 8 bases from V and 8 bases from J, with 15 bases between. The CDR3 is 12 amino acids. CDR3 nucleotides: TGTGCCAGCTGGGGGAGGGGGTCAGAAGCTTTCTTT. Amino acid sequence: CASWGRGSEAFF.

There are many counts of this clonotype. V is TRBV7-2 and J is TRBJ1-5; D is perhaps TRBD1 (6 bases). Germline V gene sequence: CDR1 SGHTA, CDR2 FQGNSA. This CDR3 spans 15 amino acids. V dropped 5 bases and J dropped 3 bases, with 14 bases sitting between them. The CDR3 sequence: CASSPQGGNNQPQHF. In DNA, the CDR3 is TGTGCCAGCAGCCCACAGGGAGGTAACAATCAGCCCCAGCATTTT.

The rearrangement joins TRBV6-1 to TRBJ1-1; a possible D gene is TRBD1 (6 bases). The CDR3 spans 13 residues. V was pared by 6 bases and J by 4 bases, with 12 bases between. Germline-derived CDR1 and CDR2 are MNHNS and SASEGT. The CDR3 DNA reads as TGTGCCAGCAGGATTCAGGGGCGCACTGAAGCTTTCTTT. This codes for CASRIQGRTEAFF.

In its sample, this clonotype was seen many times. The chain links TRBV10-3 to TRBJ1-2, with D tentatively TRBD1 (6 bases). The V end lost 3 bases, the J end lost 7 bases, and 24 bases lay between the germline ends. Germline V lookup: CDR1 ENHRY, CDR2 SYGVKD. This CDR3 spans 17 amino acids. CDR3 residues: CAISDYKPDRSLGGYTF. The CDR3 nucleotides are TGTGCCATCAGTGACTACAAACCCGACAGGTCCTTGGGTGGCTACACCTTC.

This clonotype was detected ten times or more. CDR3 nucleotides: TGTGCCAGCAGTTACTCGGACTCTGGAAACACCATATATTTT. Its translation: CASSYSDSGNTIYF. The chain carries TRBV6-5 and TRBJ1-3; no definite D call. Between the trimmed V and J ends, which lost 0 bases and 0 bases, there was a span of 3 bases. CDR1 is MNHEY, CDR2 SVGAGI, per germline. The CDR3 is 14 amino acids.

The CDR3 region is CASRRTGDNSPLHF. The CDR3 bases are TGTGCCAGCAGGAGGACAGGGGATAATTCACCCCTCCACTTT. This chain uses TRBV14 with TRBJ1-6, with TRBD1 matching over 9 bases. CDR1 is SGHDN, CDR2 FVKESK, per germline. This CDR3 spans 14 amino acids. V trimming: 6 bases; J trimming: 5 bases; junction bases outside the gene matches: 2.

This clonotype was recorded many times. This chain connects TRBV28 to TRBJ1-1, with TRBD1 identical over 7 bases. The junction had 3 bases not matched to a gene; V was cut back by 4 bases and J by 1 base. The CDR3 length is 14 residues. From germline, CDR1 is MDHEN and CDR2 SYDVKM. CDR3 coding DNA: TGTGCCAGCAGTTACAGGGGCGGGAACACTGAAGCTTTCTTT. As protein: CASSYRGGNTEAFF.

This clonotype was counted ten times or more. This chain connects TRBV10-3 to TRBJ2-5, with D hard to call. The V gene lost 3 bases and the J gene lost 2 bases, with 7 bases spanning the gap. This CDR3 contains 13 residues. CDR1 and CDR2 from the germline V gene are ENHRY and SYGVKD. CDR3 in DNA: TGTGCCATCAGTGAAAGCAGTCAAGAGACCCAGTACTTC. Translating gives CAISESSQETQYF.

The rearrangement joins TRBV6-1 to TRBJ2-7; D unresolved. The CDR3 contains 15 residues. Germline-derived CDR1 and CDR2 are MNHNS and SASEGT. V was shortened by 0 bases and J by 4 bases, with 13 bases between the two germline ends. CDR3 loop: CASSEALTEIYEQYF. CDR3 in DNA: TGTGCCAGCAGTGAAGCCCTGACGGAGATTTACGAGCAGTACTTC.

This clonotype is a singleton in its sample. The chain combines TRBV29-1 with TRBJ2-5, with 7 nucleotides matching TRBD1. V was pared by 3 bases and J by 5 bases, with 6 bases of the junction left unmatched. The CDR3 loop spans 13 amino acids. Germline CDR1 is SQVTM and CDR2 is ANQGSEA. This CDR3 reads CSVDDRVGETQYF. The CDR3 DNA sequence: TGCAGCGTTGATGACAGGGTGGGGGAGACCCAGTACTTC.

This clonotype was seen repeatedly, ten times or more. The chain combines TRBV29-1 with TRBJ2-7; TRBD2 might be the D (6 bases). Germline CDR1 and CDR2: SQVTM and ANQGSEA. The V end lost 4 bases, the J end lost 6 bases, and 13 bases lay between the germline ends. This CDR3 spans 12 amino acids. The CDR3 reads CSVAGGQGEQYF. DNA of the CDR3: TGCAGCGTTGCCGGGGGTCAGGGCGAGCAGTACTTC.